A selection of T cell receptor beta chains follows, all from one sample in a study of blood T cells in healthy people across ages. TCRdb ran MiXCR on the 5' RACE reads and lists one entry per CDR3 protein. The sample includes hundreds of thousands of distinct CDR3 sequences, 49% seen only once; the top ten take under 35%. Source material: blood. The origin of the receptors is a woman aged 55-69 years in good health. Both conserved end residues are part of each CDR3. D genes are given only for firm matches. Clone sizes are given selectively: once, few, many, or a class where the clone is expanded.

v_gene	abundance	j_gene	d_gene	CDR3nt	CDR3aa
TRBV20-1	many	TRBJ1-5	.	TGCAGTGCTAGAAAAGGTGGAATGAGCAATCAGCCCCAGCATTTT	CSARKGGMSNQPQHF
TRBV20-1	few	TRBJ2-1	TRBD2	TGCAGTGCCCGCCAGACTAGCGGGACGAAAAAACCGAGCTCCTACAATGAGCAGTTCTTC	CSARQTSGTKKPSSYNEQFF
TRBV7-2	few	TRBJ2-1	TRBD2	TGTGCCAGCAGCTTAAGGTTGTCGCTAGCGGCGTACAATGAGCAGTTCTTC	CASSLRLSLAAYNEQFF
TRBV20-1	.	TRBJ2-1	.	TGCAGTGTTAGAGATCCCATTAGTGGCTACAATGAGCAGTTCTTC	CSVRDPISGYNEQFF
TRBV3-1	few	TRBJ2-7	.	TGTGCCAGCAGCCAAGATCAGTCCCCCCGCCTTCACGAGCAGTACTTC	CASSQDQSPRLHEQYF
TRBV29-1	.	TRBJ1-1	TRBD1	TGCAGCGGGGTGACAGGGGGCGAAAACACTGAAGCTTTCTTT	CSGVTGGENTEAFF
TRBV20-1	.	TRBJ2-2	TRBD2	TGCAGTGCCGGACTAGTTGTCACCGGGGAGCTGTTTTTT	CSAGLVVTGELFF
TRBV13	.	TRBJ2-5	TRBD1	TGTGCCAGCAGCTCCGGGACAGGGGCCAAAAAAGAGACCCAGTACTTC	CASSSGTGAKKETQYF
TRBV12-5	.	TRBJ2-7	.	TGTGCTAGGGCGGTGTTCGAACGGCCCTACGAGCAGTACTTC	CARAVFERPYEQYF
TRBV4-3	.	TRBJ2-7	TRBD2	TGCGCCAGCAGCCAAGAAGTCGAGGGACCAAGCGGGGAACCCTCCTACGAGCAGTACTTC	CASSQEVEGPSGEPSYEQYF
TRBV20-1	few	TRBJ1-1	.	TGCAGTGCTAGGGGCAGGGATAAGGGCACTGAAGCTTTCTTT	CSARGRDKGTEAFF
TRBV20-1	.	TRBJ1-1	.	TGCAGTGCCAGTGGGCGGACCTCGAACACTGAAGCTTTCTTT	CSASGRTSNTEAFF
TRBV5-1	few	TRBJ2-7	.	TGCGCCAGCAGCTTGGGTCGGGTCCGGGTGAGCTCCTACGAGCAGTACTTC	CASSLGRVRVSSYEQYF
TRBV25-1	few	TRBJ2-3	TRBD2	TGTGCCAGCAGTGATGCTAGCGGGAGTACAGATACGCAGTATTTT	CASSDASGSTDTQYF
TRBV5-1	.	TRBJ1-1	TRBD1	TGCGCCAGCAGCCCCAGACAGGGGAGGAAATACACTGAAGCTTTCTTT	CASSPRQGRKYTEAFF
TRBV13	.	TRBJ1-2	.	TGTGCCAGCAGCTTAGGGAAGCGAAACTATGGCCACACCTTC	CASSLGKRNYGHTF
TRBV7-6	.	TRBJ2-3	TRBD2	TGTGCCAGCAGCCCGGTTAGCACGGGAGGGCCGATAGATACGCAGTATTTT	CASSPVSTGGPIDTQYF
TRBV7-9	.	TRBJ2-7	.	TGTGCCAGCAGTGGGGCGACTAGTCCCTACGAGCAGTACTTC	CASSGATSPYEQYF
TRBV29-1	few	TRBJ2-3	.	TGCAGCGTTGAAGCGGCTAGATATACGCAGTATTTT	CSVEAARYTQYF
TRBV20-1	.	TRBJ2-2	TRBD2	TGCAGTGCTCCGGGACTAGCGGGATTGAACACCGGGGAGCTGTTTTTT	CSAPGLAGLNTGELFF
TRBV6-5	.	TRBJ2-7	.	TGTGCCAGCAGAGCGCCAGGGCAGTACGAGCAGTACTTC	CASRAPGQYEQYF
TRBV4-1	.	TRBJ1-4	TRBD1	TGCGCCAGCAGCCATCAAATCGACAGGGGAAGAGCTAATGAAAAACTGTTTTTT	CASSHQIDRGRANEKLFF
TRBV7-2	.	TRBJ2-7	.	TGTGCCAGCAGCTTAGCGGTTCTCGGAGGGAGCTCCTACAATGAGCAGTACTTC	CASSLAVLGGSSYNEQYF
TRBV20-1	.	TRBJ2-5	TRBD2	TGCAGTGCTAGCCTCAAAAGGCTAGCGGGTAAAGAGGCCCAGTACTTC	CSASLKRLAGKEAQYF
TRBV28	.	TRBJ1-5	TRBD1	TGTGCCAGCAGTTCATCCGGGACAGGGGCAGCTCGCAATCAGCCCCAGCATTTT	CASSSSGTGAARNQPQHF
TRBV7-2	.	TRBJ2-7	.	TGTGCCAGCAGCTTAGTCTCAGGGAACTCTAACGAGCAGTACTTC	CASSLVSGNSNEQYF
TRBV28	.	TRBJ2-3	.	TGTGCCAGCCGCGAGGGGCGGGCGGCAGGGACAGATACGCAGTATTTT	CASREGRAAGTDTQYF
TRBV25-1	few	TRBJ1-6	.	TGTGCCAGCAGTTGGGACGGTAATTCACCCCTCCACTTT	CASSWDGNSPLHF
TRBV7-9	few	TRBJ1-4	.	TGTGCCAGCAGCCCCTCGGACAGATCTACGGAAAAACTGTTTTTT	CASSPSDRSTEKLFF
TRBV20-1	.	TRBJ1-2	.	TGCAGTGCTAGAGATCAGGCCAGCACTCTCTATGGCTACACCTTC	CSARDQASTLYGYTF
TRBV30	few	TRBJ2-7	.	TGTGCCTGGAGTAGAGAAAACGGGGTCATCGACGAGCAGTACTTC	CAWSRENGVIDEQYF
TRBV3-1	.	TRBJ2-7	TRBD2	TGTGCCAGCAGCCAAGATTACGGGAGGAGGGACGAGCAGTACTTC	CASSQDYGRRDEQYF
TRBV2	.	TRBJ2-1	.	TGTGCCAGCAGTGATGGGCTGGGGGCAGTGCAGTTCTTC	CASSDGLGAVQFF
TRBV20-1	.	TRBJ2-7	TRBD1	TGCAGTGCTCGGAAGACTGGGGACAGATGGGGCGAGCAGTACTTC	CSARKTGDRWGEQYF
TRBV28	.	TRBJ1-2	TRBD1	TGTGCCAGCAGTCTCACCGACAGGGAGATTCGCTACACCTTC	CASSLTDREIRYTF
TRBV18	.	TRBJ1-5	.	TGTGCCAGCTCACGGGGGGCCTCGGGCAATCAGCCCCAGCATTTT	CASSRGASGNQPQHF
TRBV6-5	.	TRBJ2-2	.	TGTGCCAGCAGTTACTCGGGGGAGCAGGGTCCCGGGGAGCTGTTTTTT	CASSYSGEQGPGELFF